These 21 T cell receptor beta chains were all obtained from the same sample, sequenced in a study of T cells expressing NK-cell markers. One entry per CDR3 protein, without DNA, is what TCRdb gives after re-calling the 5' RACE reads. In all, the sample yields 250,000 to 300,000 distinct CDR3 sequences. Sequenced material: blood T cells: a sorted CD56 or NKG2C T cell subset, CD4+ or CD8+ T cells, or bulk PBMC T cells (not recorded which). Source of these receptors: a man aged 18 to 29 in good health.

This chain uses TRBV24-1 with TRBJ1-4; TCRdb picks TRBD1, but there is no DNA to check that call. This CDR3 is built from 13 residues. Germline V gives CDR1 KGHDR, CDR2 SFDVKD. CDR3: CASQGSIGEKLFF.

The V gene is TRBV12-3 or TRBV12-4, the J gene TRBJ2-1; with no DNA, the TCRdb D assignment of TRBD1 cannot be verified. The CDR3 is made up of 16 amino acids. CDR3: CASSTKSQGYLGEQFF.

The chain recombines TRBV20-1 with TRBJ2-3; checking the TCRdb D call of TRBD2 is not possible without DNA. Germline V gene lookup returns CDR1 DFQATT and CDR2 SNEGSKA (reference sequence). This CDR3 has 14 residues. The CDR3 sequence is CSAKPGGRPDTQYF.

The CDR3 reads CASSVLSSYNEQFF. The chain carries TRBV10-2 and TRBJ2-1. Germline-derived CDR1 and CDR2 are WSHSY and SAAADI. CDR3 size: 14 residues.

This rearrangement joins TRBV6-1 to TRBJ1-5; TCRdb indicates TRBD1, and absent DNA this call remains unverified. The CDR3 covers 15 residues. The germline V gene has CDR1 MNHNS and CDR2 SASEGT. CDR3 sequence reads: CASSPQTGGNQPQHF.

CDR3 amino acids: CATSGGGNQPQHF. This sequence joins TRBV15 and TRBJ1-5; TCRdb selects TRBD1, and the lack of DNA leaves this call unchecked. Germline CDR1 reads LNHNV; CDR2 reads YYDKDF (reference sequence). The CDR3 length is 13 residues.

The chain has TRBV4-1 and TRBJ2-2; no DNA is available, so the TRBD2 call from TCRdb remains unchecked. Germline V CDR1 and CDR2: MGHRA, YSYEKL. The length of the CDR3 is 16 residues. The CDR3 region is CASSQDNGAVTGELFF.

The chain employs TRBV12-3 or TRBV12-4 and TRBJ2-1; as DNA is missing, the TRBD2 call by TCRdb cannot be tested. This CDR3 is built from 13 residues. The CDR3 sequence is CASSWEAGNEQFF.

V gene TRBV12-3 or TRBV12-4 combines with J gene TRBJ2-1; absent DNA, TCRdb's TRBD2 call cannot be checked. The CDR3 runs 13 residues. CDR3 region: CASSHSIGYEQFF.

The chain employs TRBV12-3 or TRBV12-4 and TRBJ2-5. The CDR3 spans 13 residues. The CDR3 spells CASKLRVWETQYF.

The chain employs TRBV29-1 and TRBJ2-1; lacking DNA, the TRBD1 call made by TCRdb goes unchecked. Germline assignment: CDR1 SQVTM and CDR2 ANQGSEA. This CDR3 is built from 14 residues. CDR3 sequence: CSVVLGPRTASPFF.

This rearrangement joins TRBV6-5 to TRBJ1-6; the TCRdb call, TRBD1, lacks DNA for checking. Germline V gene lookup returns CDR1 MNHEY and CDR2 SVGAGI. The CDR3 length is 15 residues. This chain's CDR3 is CASSSRVVERSPLHF.

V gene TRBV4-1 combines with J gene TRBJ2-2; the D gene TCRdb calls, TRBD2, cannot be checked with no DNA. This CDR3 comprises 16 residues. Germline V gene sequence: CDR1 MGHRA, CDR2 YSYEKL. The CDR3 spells CASSLPPGGVNGELFF.

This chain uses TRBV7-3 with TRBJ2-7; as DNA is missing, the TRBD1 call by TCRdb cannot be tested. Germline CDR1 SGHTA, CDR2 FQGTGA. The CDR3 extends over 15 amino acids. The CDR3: CASSLSGQGGDEQYF. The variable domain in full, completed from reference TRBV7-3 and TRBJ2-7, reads GAGVSQTPSNKVTEKGKYVELRCDPISGHTALYWYRQSLGQGPEFLIYFQGTGAADDSGLPNDRFFAVRPEGSVSTLKIQRTERGDSAVYLCASSLSGQGGDEQYFGPGTRLTVT.

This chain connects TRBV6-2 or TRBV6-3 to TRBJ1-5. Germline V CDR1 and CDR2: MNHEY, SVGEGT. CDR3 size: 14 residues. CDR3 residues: CASSSVDSNQPQHF.

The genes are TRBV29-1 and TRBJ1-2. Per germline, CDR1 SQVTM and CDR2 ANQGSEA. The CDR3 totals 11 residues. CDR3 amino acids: CSVGEVGGYTF.

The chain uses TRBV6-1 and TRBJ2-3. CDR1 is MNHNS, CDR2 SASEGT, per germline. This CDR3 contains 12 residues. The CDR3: CASSENRDTQYF.

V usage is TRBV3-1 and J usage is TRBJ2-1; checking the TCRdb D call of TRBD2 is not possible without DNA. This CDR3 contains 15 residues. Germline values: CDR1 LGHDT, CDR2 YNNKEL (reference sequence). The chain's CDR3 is CASSQVTPPGNEQFF.

This chain's CDR3 is CASSGLAGGPAGELFF. V and J are TRBV6-5 and TRBJ2-2; absent DNA, TCRdb's TRBD2 call cannot be checked. The CDR3 sequence is 16 residues long. The germline V gene has CDR1 MNHEY and CDR2 SVGAGI.

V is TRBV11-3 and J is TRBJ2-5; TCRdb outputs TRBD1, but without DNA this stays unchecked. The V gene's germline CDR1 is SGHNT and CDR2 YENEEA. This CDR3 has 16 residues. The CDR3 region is CASSGASSARSETQYF.

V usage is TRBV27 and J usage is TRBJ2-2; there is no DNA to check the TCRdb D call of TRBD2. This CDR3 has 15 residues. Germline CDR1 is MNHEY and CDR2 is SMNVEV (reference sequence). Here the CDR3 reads CASSLASLRTGELFF.